The T cell receptor beta chain described here comes from a study of regulatory T cells in long-lasting Graves disease. Time point noted: newly diagnosed GD, antithyroid drugs for less than 3 months. With RNA extracted from PBMCs as input, the TCR library was made. In the case of this clonotype: Antigen unknown. Since a much larger clone is just one base distant, this may be a read error.

The CDR3 has 15 amino acids. Trimming took off 4 bases at V and 1 base at J, with 14 bases between the two ends. Per germline, CDR1 SGDLS and CDR2 YYNGEE. In building TCR beta libraries, iRepertoire HTBI primers were used together with Arm-PCR of CDR3 regions. TCRdb ran MiXCR on the multiplex PCR reads and lists one entry per CDR3 protein. The table has more than 350,000 distinct CDR3 sequences, 14% to 15% seen once. Study-level points and caveats: Persistent disease preferred TRBV28, TRBJ1-2 and TRBJ2-5.

The sample was also reused in another study, on T cells in Graves' hyperthyroidism and ophthalmopathy. That paper states: HTBI primers were the set used in a first-round RT-PCR of the TCR CDR3. Also found in blood were most expanded thyroid clonotypes above 0.001.

The chain links TRBV9 to TRBJ1-2; D might be TRBD1 (6 bases). The sample in question was peripheral blood mononuclear cells (PBMCs), obtained at new diagnosis, from a patient treated with antithyroid drugs. The receptor was isolated from a woman younger than 45 with Graves disease. The CDR3 bases are TGTGCCAGCAGCCCCCGCGGACAGAGTAACTATGGCTACACCTTC. Protein sequence: CASSPRGQSNYGYTF. Using reference TRBV9 and TRBJ1-2 for the parts outside the CDR3, the full variable domain is DSGVTQTPKHLITATGQRVTLRCSPRSGDLSVYWYQQSLDQGLQFLIQYYNGEERAKGNILERFSAQQFPDLHSELNLSSLELGDSALYFCASSPRGQSNYGYTFGSGTRLTVV.